One T cell receptor (beta chain) is described in this entry. The source of the sample is a study of technical replicates of blood from a handful of donors. The germline CDR1 and CDR2 sequences are SQVTM and ANQGSEA. Trimming took 6 bases from V and 8 from J; bases not matched to a gene: 2. CDR3 length: 11 residues. Method: immunoSEQ multiplex PCR; TCRdb's copy keeps in-frame clones and lacks some. The sample records over 85,000 clones, almost 97% being singletons. The rearrangement links TRBV29-1 to TRBJ1-4; 8 positions agree with TRBD1. Source material: T cells isolated from PBMCs. The sequence was collected from a human donor in good health. CDR3 sequence: CSVHRGEKLFF. Here the CDR3 DNA reads TGCAGCGTACACAGGGGGGAAAAACTGTTTTTT.